A selection of T cell receptor beta chains follows, all from one sample in a study of cytotoxic CD8 clonotypes in ibrutinib-treated CLL. Repertoires were generated with immunoSEQ multiplex PCR, while TCRdb's copy carries only in-frame clones and drops some. The sample includes around 150,000 clones, about 88% seen only once; the top ten take about 2.9%. Sequencing was performed on PBMCs, taken at disease progression, from a patient treated with ibrutinib. The receptors originated from a human donor with chronic lymphocytic leukemia. CDR3s include the opening cysteine and the closing phenylalanine or tryptophan. A D gene is named only where the DNA matches it firmly. Some rows have no size entry. The others give once, few or many, or a class for an expanded clone.

cdr3_length: 16; j_call: TRBJ2-2; clone_size: -; v_call: TRBV4-1; d_call: TRBD2; cdr3_nt: TGCGCCAGCAGCTGGACTAGCGGGTTGTTCACCGGGGAGCTGTTTTTT; cdr3_aa: CASSWTSGLFTGELFF
cdr3_length: 13; j_call: TRBJ2-1; clone_size: -; v_call: TRBV6-1; d_call: TRBD2; cdr3_nt: TGTGCCAGCACCACCCCGGGGGGGGGTGAGCAGTTCTTC; cdr3_aa: CASTTPGGGEQFF
cdr3_length: 16; j_call: TRBJ1-2; clone_size: -; v_call: TRBV7-3; d_call: -; cdr3_nt: TGTGCCAGCAGCTTAACTAGGCAGGGAGCTAACTATGGCTACACCTTC; cdr3_aa: CASSLTRQGANYGYTF
cdr3_length: 13; j_call: TRBJ1-1; clone_size: -; v_call: TRBV18; d_call: TRBD1; cdr3_nt: TGTGCCAGCTCGGGACAGTGGAACACTGAAGCTTTCTTT; cdr3_aa: CASSGQWNTEAFF
cdr3_length: 15; j_call: TRBJ1-2; clone_size: -; v_call: TRBV5-1; d_call: -; cdr3_nt: TGCGCCAGCAGCCAAGGACAGTCCATAAACTATGGCTACACCTTC; cdr3_aa: CASSQGQSINYGYTF
cdr3_length: 16; j_call: TRBJ1-5; clone_size: -; v_call: TRBV28; d_call: -; cdr3_nt: TGTGCCAGCAACAAGGCCGGGGGCCCTAGCAATCAGCCCCAGCATTTT; cdr3_aa: CASNKAGGPSNQPQHF
cdr3_length: 16; j_call: TRBJ2-7; clone_size: few; v_call: TRBV28; d_call: -; cdr3_nt: TGTGCCAGCAGTTACAGGGCGCGCAGGGGAGGAGGCGAGCAGTACTTC; cdr3_aa: CASSYRARRGGGEQYF
cdr3_length: 15; j_call: TRBJ1-4; clone_size: -; v_call: TRBV10-3; d_call: TRBD1; cdr3_nt: TGTGCCATCAGTGCGACCGGGACAGGAGGAGAAAAACTGTTTTTT; cdr3_aa: CAISATGTGGEKLFF
cdr3_length: 15; j_call: TRBJ2-7; clone_size: few; v_call: TRBV19; d_call: -; cdr3_nt: TGTGCCAGTAGTATAGATGCTGGACAGTACCTCGAGCAGTACTTC; cdr3_aa: CASSIDAGQYLEQYF
cdr3_length: 16; j_call: TRBJ2-1; clone_size: -; v_call: TRBV10-3; d_call: TRBD1; cdr3_nt: TGTGCCATCAGTGAGAGGGACAGGGTTCCCTACAATGAGCAGTTCTTC; cdr3_aa: CAISERDRVPYNEQFF
cdr3_length: 15; j_call: TRBJ2-3; clone_size: -; v_call: TRBV4-3; d_call: -; cdr3_nt: TGCGCCAGCAGCCCCCACGTGGGGAGCACAGATACGCAGTATTTT; cdr3_aa: CASSPHVGSTDTQYF
cdr3_length: 16; j_call: TRBJ2-1; clone_size: -; v_call: TRBV7-2; d_call: -; cdr3_nt: TGTGCCAGCCGAGAAGCCTTGGGCGGGACCAACAATGAGCAGTTCTTC; cdr3_aa: CASREALGGTNNEQFF
cdr3_length: 14; j_call: TRBJ2-5; clone_size: -; v_call: TRBV29-1; d_call: -; cdr3_nt: TGCAGCGTTGAAGTCAGGCCTACTCAAGAGACCCAGTACTTC; cdr3_aa: CSVEVRPTQETQYF
cdr3_length: 14; j_call: TRBJ2-7; clone_size: -; v_call: TRBV27; d_call: -; cdr3_nt: TGTGCCAGCAGCCGGGCCCAGGTACGCTACGAGCAGTACTTC; cdr3_aa: CASSRAQVRYEQYF
cdr3_length: 15; j_call: TRBJ2-4; clone_size: -; v_call: TRBV6-5; d_call: TRBD2; cdr3_nt: TGTGCCAGCAGGGACCAGACTAGCGGGACGGACATTCAGTACTTC; cdr3_aa: CASRDQTSGTDIQYF
cdr3_length: 16; j_call: TRBJ2-5; clone_size: -; v_call: TRBV7-2; d_call: TRBD2; cdr3_nt: TGTGCCAGCAGTCAATCGGGACTAGCCCTCCAAGAGACCCAGTACTTC; cdr3_aa: CASSQSGLALQETQYF
cdr3_length: 15; j_call: TRBJ1-2; clone_size: -; v_call: TRBV30; d_call: TRBD1; cdr3_nt: TGTGCCTGGAGGGGACAGGGGGTGACCTACTATGGCTACACCTTC; cdr3_aa: CAWRGQGVTYYGYTF
cdr3_length: 15; j_call: TRBJ2-1; clone_size: -; v_call: TRBV9; d_call: -; cdr3_nt: TGTGCCAGCAGCGGAGAAACCCTCTCCTACAATGAGCAGTTCTTC; cdr3_aa: CASSGETLSYNEQFF
cdr3_length: 14; j_call: TRBJ2-3; clone_size: -; v_call: TRBV15; d_call: -; cdr3_nt: TGTGCCACCAGCAGAGAACGGGAGTTGGATACGCAGTATTTT; cdr3_aa: CATSRERELDTQYF
cdr3_length: 20; j_call: TRBJ2-5; clone_size: -; v_call: TRBV4-1; d_call: TRBD2; cdr3_nt: TGCGCCAGCAGCCAAGGATCGGGACTAGCGGGAGGACGACCACTGGAGACCCAGTACTTC; cdr3_aa: CASSQGSGLAGGRPLETQYF
cdr3_length: 14; j_call: TRBJ1-2; clone_size: -; v_call: TRBV2; d_call: -; cdr3_nt: TGTGCCAGCAGCCAGGGACAAGAGATCTATGGCTACACCTTC; cdr3_aa: CASSQGQEIYGYTF
cdr3_length: 13; j_call: TRBJ1-5; clone_size: few; v_call: TRBV2; d_call: -; cdr3_nt: TGTGCCAGCACCGTTTACAACGATCAGCCCCAGCATTTT; cdr3_aa: CASTVYNDQPQHF
cdr3_length: 13; j_call: TRBJ1-2; clone_size: once; v_call: TRBV7-9; d_call: -; cdr3_nt: TGTGCCAGCAGCTCCCCGGACATCTATGGCTACACCTTC; cdr3_aa: CASSSPDIYGYTF
cdr3_length: 17; j_call: TRBJ2-2; clone_size: -; v_call: TRBV15; d_call: -; cdr3_nt: TGTGCCACCAGCAGAGATGCGGGGCAGGGTGGGGCCGGGGAGCTGTTTTTT; cdr3_aa: CATSRDAGQGGAGELFF
cdr3_length: 15; j_call: TRBJ2-3; clone_size: -; v_call: TRBV7-2; d_call: TRBD2; cdr3_nt: TGTGCCAGCAGCTTCTCAGGGACTAGCGGAAATACGCAGTATTTT; cdr3_aa: CASSFSGTSGNTQYF
cdr3_length: 14; j_call: TRBJ1-2; clone_size: -; v_call: TRBV9; d_call: -; cdr3_nt: TGTGCCAGCAGCGATGGGGGCCGTGCTAGAGGCTACACCTTC; cdr3_aa: CASSDGGRARGYTF
cdr3_length: 15; j_call: TRBJ2-1; clone_size: -; v_call: TRBV29-1; d_call: TRBD1; cdr3_nt: TGCAGCGTTGCCAGAACCCGGACAGGGTACGATGAGCAGTTCTTC; cdr3_aa: CSVARTRTGYDEQFF
cdr3_length: 15; j_call: TRBJ2-2; clone_size: -; v_call: TRBV7-3; d_call: TRBD2; cdr3_nt: TGTGCCAGCAGCATGACTAGCGGATACACCGGGGAGCTGTTTTTT; cdr3_aa: CASSMTSGYTGELFF
cdr3_length: 13; j_call: TRBJ1-5; clone_size: -; v_call: TRBV5-1; d_call: -; cdr3_nt: TGCGCCAGCAGCTTGGGGAGTGATCAGCCCCAGCATTTT; cdr3_aa: CASSLGSDQPQHF
cdr3_length: 15; j_call: TRBJ2-4; clone_size: -; v_call: TRBV11-3; d_call: -; cdr3_nt: TGTGCCAGCAGCGTGAGGGGACTAGCCAAAAACATTCAGTACTTC; cdr3_aa: CASSVRGLAKNIQYF
cdr3_length: 20; j_call: TRBJ1-4; clone_size: -; v_call: TRBV14; d_call: TRBD1; cdr3_nt: TGTGCCAGCAGCCAAGCAACAGTACGGACAGGTGTCATCGGAAATGAAAAACTGTTTTTT; cdr3_aa: CASSQATVRTGVIGNEKLFF
cdr3_length: 18; j_call: TRBJ2-5; clone_size: -; v_call: TRBV6-1; d_call: TRBD1; cdr3_nt: TGTGCCAGCAGTGAACCGCATAGGGCAGGGGGCTTGATTGAGACCCAGTACTTC; cdr3_aa: CASSEPHRAGGLIETQYF
cdr3_length: 17; j_call: TRBJ2-1; clone_size: -; v_call: TRBV4-1; d_call: -; cdr3_nt: TGCGCCAGCAGCCGCAATACGGGGGACTTCATTTACAATGAGCAGTTCTTC; cdr3_aa: CASSRNTGDFIYNEQFF
cdr3_length: 17; j_call: TRBJ1-5; clone_size: -; v_call: TRBV4-1; d_call: TRBD1; cdr3_nt: TGCGCCAGCAGCCCGGGACAGGGGACTTATAGCAATCAGCCCCAGCATTTT; cdr3_aa: CASSPGQGTYSNQPQHF
cdr3_length: 15; j_call: TRBJ2-7; clone_size: -; v_call: TRBV9; d_call: -; cdr3_nt: TGTGCCTCAGCGGGTGGCGACTCACCTTACTACGAGCAGTACTTC; cdr3_aa: CASAGGDSPYYEQYF
cdr3_length: 16; j_call: TRBJ1-3; clone_size: -; v_call: TRBV18; d_call: -; cdr3_nt: TGTGCCAGCTCACCACCAGTCCAAAACCTCGGAAACACCATATATTTT; cdr3_aa: CASSPPVQNLGNTIYF
cdr3_length: 15; j_call: TRBJ2-7; clone_size: few; v_call: TRBV28; d_call: TRBD1; cdr3_nt: TGTGCCAGCAGTCCCCCGGACAGGGGTTGGGGGGAGCAGTACTTC; cdr3_aa: CASSPPDRGWGEQYF
cdr3_length: 19; j_call: TRBJ1-5; clone_size: -; v_call: TRBV21-1; d_call: -; cdr3_nt: TGTGCCAGCAGCAAAGTAAAGTCCTCCGGGACAGGGGGAAGTCAGCCCCAGCATTTT; cdr3_aa: CASSKVKSSGTGGSQPQHF
cdr3_length: 14; j_call: TRBJ2-1; clone_size: -; v_call: TRBV18; d_call: TRBD1; cdr3_nt: TGTGCCAGCTCACTGGGACAGGCTAACAATGAGCAGTTCTTC; cdr3_aa: CASSLGQANNEQFF
cdr3_length: 13; j_call: TRBJ1-3; clone_size: -; v_call: TRBV30; d_call: -; cdr3_nt: TGTGCCTGGAGTGATATCCCAACGGGACACTTACTTTTT; cdr3_aa: CAWSDIPTGHLLF
cdr3_length: 13; j_call: TRBJ1-5; clone_size: -; v_call: TRBV30; d_call: -; cdr3_nt: TGTGCCTGGAGTGGAGGGAGCTGGCAGCCCCAGCATTTT; cdr3_aa: CAWSGGSWQPQHF
cdr3_length: 16; j_call: TRBJ1-5; clone_size: once; v_call: TRBV6-5; d_call: TRBD1; cdr3_nt: TGTGCCAGCAGTTTCGCGGGACAGGGTAGCAATCAGCCCCAGCATTTT; cdr3_aa: CASSFAGQGSNQPQHF
cdr3_length: 15; j_call: TRBJ2-3; clone_size: -; v_call: TRBV2; d_call: -; cdr3_nt: TGTGCCAGGCGGGCTGGGGGGACTAGCACAGATACGCAGTATTTT; cdr3_aa: CARRAGGTSTDTQYF
cdr3_length: 14; j_call: TRBJ1-1; clone_size: -; v_call: TRBV10-3; d_call: TRBD1; cdr3_nt: TGTGCCATCAGTGACTACGGACAGGGCTTTGAAGCTTTCTTT; cdr3_aa: CAISDYGQGFEAFF
cdr3_length: 13; j_call: TRBJ2-7; clone_size: -; v_call: TRBV7-3; d_call: -; cdr3_nt: TGTGCCAGCAGCTCCGTACCTGACTACGAGCAGTACTTC; cdr3_aa: CASSSVPDYEQYF
cdr3_length: 16; j_call: TRBJ2-3; clone_size: once; v_call: TRBV13; d_call: TRBD2; cdr3_nt: TGTGCCAGCAGCTTAAGCGGGGACTACGATCCGGATACGCAGTATTTT; cdr3_aa: CASSLSGDYDPDTQYF
cdr3_length: 14; j_call: TRBJ1-2; clone_size: -; v_call: TRBV9; d_call: -; cdr3_nt: TGTGCCAGCAGCGTAAGCAGGAGGGACTATGGCTACACCTTC; cdr3_aa: CASSVSRRDYGYTF
cdr3_length: 12; j_call: TRBJ2-7; clone_size: -; v_call: TRBV12-5; d_call: -; cdr3_nt: TGTGCTAGTGCCGGCCCCGTAAGCGAGCAGTACTTC; cdr3_aa: CASAGPVSEQYF
cdr3_length: 13; j_call: TRBJ2-7; clone_size: -; v_call: TRBV7-9; d_call: -; cdr3_nt: TGTGCCAGCAGCGCGGGACAGATCTACGAGAAGTACTTC; cdr3_aa: CASSAGQIYEKYF
cdr3_length: 14; j_call: TRBJ1-5; clone_size: once; v_call: TRBV25-1; d_call: -; cdr3_nt: TGTGCCAGCAGTGACTCCCGTAGCAATCAGCCCCAGCATTTT; cdr3_aa: CASSDSRSNQPQHF
cdr3_length: 16; j_call: TRBJ2-7; clone_size: -; v_call: TRBV6-1; d_call: -; cdr3_nt: TGTGCCAGCAGTGGCTTTGGTGGGCTAGCCCGCTACGAGCAGTACTTC; cdr3_aa: CASSGFGGLARYEQYF
cdr3_length: 17; j_call: TRBJ2-5; clone_size: once; v_call: TRBV7-9; d_call: -; cdr3_nt: TGTGCCAGCAGCCGAAAGGGACTGAAACGACAAGAAGAGACCCAGTACTTC; cdr3_aa: CASSRKGLKRQEETQYF
cdr3_length: 15; j_call: TRBJ2-3; clone_size: once; v_call: TRBV13; d_call: -; cdr3_nt: TGTGCCAGCAGCTTAGGGCAGCGGCACACAGATACGCAGTATTTT; cdr3_aa: CASSLGQRHTDTQYF
cdr3_length: 13; j_call: TRBJ2-1; clone_size: once; v_call: TRBV5-1; d_call: -; cdr3_nt: TGCGCCAGCATAGAGACTTCCTACAATGAGCAGTTCTTC; cdr3_aa: CASIETSYNEQFF
cdr3_length: 18; j_call: TRBJ2-5; clone_size: -; v_call: TRBV5-6; d_call: TRBD2; cdr3_nt: TGTGCCAGCAGCTGGGGTCTGACTAGCGGGAGCATTGGAGAGACCCAGTACTTC; cdr3_aa: CASSWGLTSGSIGETQYF